These 21 T cell receptor beta chains were sequenced from one sample in a study of T cells in Graves' hyperthyroidism and ophthalmopathy. Using RNA transcripts as the source, TCR beta CDR3 regions were amplified. HTBI primers drove first-round RT-PCR of the TCR CDR3. One entry per CDR3 protein results from TCRdb running MiXCR on the multiplex PCR reads. Among about 570,000 distinct CDR3 sequences listed, 13% to 15% were seen once. Material: blood. Receptors originate from a woman in her thirties or forties with Graves' hyperthyroidism.

The gene calls are TRBV19 and TRBJ2-3, with D possibly TRBD2 on 6 matching bases. This CDR3 has 14 amino acids. The V gene's germline CDR1 is LNHDA and CDR2 SQIVND (reference sequence). V gave up 4 bases and J gave up 2 bases, with 10 bases separating them. Here the CDR3 DNA reads TGTGCCAGTAGTAACCGGGGGAACACAGATACGCAGTATTTT. The encoded protein is CASSNRGNTDTQYF.

This clonotype was seen at least ten times. The chain joins TRBV28 to TRBJ1-1; D gene unclear. Between the trimmed V and J ends, which lost 3 bases and 0 bases, there was a span of 5 bases. The CDR3 runs to 13 residues. Germline assignment: CDR1 MDHEN and CDR2 SYDVKM. CDR3 sequence (DNA): TGTGCCAGCAGTTTTCCCCTGAACACTGAAGCTTTCTTT. Its translation is CASSFPLNTEAFF.

On this clonotype itself: A much larger clone sits a single nucleotide away, making a read error possible. Written as DNA, the CDR3 is TGTGCCAGCAGCGCTGGGGCCAACGTCCTGACTTTC. Amino acid sequence: CASSAGANVLTF. The J gene is TRBJ2-6, the V gene TRBV3-1, with D hard to call. The V end lost 5 bases, the J end lost 2 bases, and 1 base lay between the germline ends. Per germline, CDR1 LGHDT and CDR2 YNNKEL (reference sequence). This CDR3 has 12 amino acids.

This clonotype was recorded a few times. CDR3 sequence (DNA): TGTGCCAGCAGCGTAGCGGGAGACGTTTACAAGCAGTACTTC. Its protein product is CASSVAGDVYKQYF. The chain has TRBV9 and TRBJ2-7; maybe TRBD2 (6 bases). Germline CDR1 and CDR2: SGDLS and YYNGEE. The V gene lost 0 bases and the J gene lost 8 bases, with 15 bases spanning the gap. This CDR3 region has 14 residues.

This clonotype has ten or more counts. The CDR3 region is CASSSGTVNQPQHF. In nucleotides, the CDR3 is TGTGCCAGCAGCTCCGGGACGGTTAATCAGCCCCAGCATTTT. The chain combines TRBV12-3 or TRBV12-4 with TRBJ1-5; the D gene is possibly TRBD1 (5 bases). Deletions cut 6 bases from V and 4 bases from J, with 13 bases between. This CDR3 is built from 14 residues.

There are many counts of this clonotype. The genes are TRBV5-5 and TRBJ1-5; D gene uncertain. In germline, CDR1 is SGHKS, CDR2 YYEKEE (reference sequence). Trimming left V 1 base short and J 9 bases short, with 14 bases between. This CDR3 has 14 residues. The CDR3 sequence: CASSLQTHLGPQHF. The CDR3 DNA follows: TGTGCCAGCAGCTTGCAGACCCACCTGGGGCCCCAGCATTTT. Complete variable domain (other parts from reference TRBV5-5 and TRBJ1-5): DAGVTQSPTHLIKTRGQQVTLRCSPISGHKSVSWYQQVLGQGPQFIFQYYEKEERGRGNFPDRFSARQFPNYSSELNVNALLLGDSALYLCASSLQTHLGPQHFGDGTRLSIL.

This clonotype was recorded at least ten times. The chain joins TRBV12-3 or TRBV12-4 to TRBJ2-1; D is unclear. This CDR3 comprises 13 residues. The V end was cut by 1 base, the J end by 9 bases, with 10 bases between. The CDR3 loop is CASSLVSGVEQFF. The CDR3 DNA follows: TGTGCCAGCAGTTTAGTTAGTGGGGTTGAGCAGTTCTTC.

This clonotype was picked up many times. The chain combines TRBV20-1 with TRBJ2-5; TRBD2 matches at 7 bases. This CDR3 is 15 amino acids long. V lost 5 bases and J lost 4; bases outside the gene matches: 13. Germline CDR1 is DFQATT and CDR2 is SNEGSKA (reference sequence). The CDR3 region is CSASRGAGEGETQYF. CDR3 bases: TGCAGTGCTTCCCGTGGGGCGGGAGAGGGAGAGACCCAGTACTTC.

This clonotype has ten or more counts. The chain couples TRBV7-9 to TRBJ2-7; 10 bases align to TRBD2. J lost 3 bases, V lost 2 bases, and 10 bases had no gene match. Germline V CDR1 and CDR2: SEHNR, FQNEAQ (reference sequence). The CDR3 runs to 17 residues. This CDR3 is CASSLTGGLAGVYEQYF. DNA of the CDR3: TGTGCCAGCAGCTTAACCGGAGGGCTAGCGGGAGTCTACGAGCAGTACTTC.

The chain is built from TRBV18 and TRBJ2-7; the match to TRBD1 covers 7 bases. The CDR3 covers 15 residues. V lost 2 bases and J lost 0; bases outside the gene matches: 4. Germline V gene sequence: CDR1 KGHSH, CDR2 LQKENI. CDR3: CASSPSGTDSYEQYF. CDR3 nucleotides: TGTGCCAGCTCACCAAGTGGGACAGACTCCTACGAGCAGTACTTC.

V usage is TRBV20-1 and J usage is TRBJ2-7; 7 bases fit TRBD2. CDR1 and CDR2 (germline): DFQATT, SNEGSKA (reference sequence). The CDR3 loop spans 14 amino acids. Trimming took 0 bases from V and 2 from J; bases not matched to a gene: 4. CDR3 DNA sequence: TGCAGTGCTAGAGATTCGCGGGGGACCTACGAGCAGTACTTC. This sequence encodes CSARDSRGTYEQYF.

Concerning this clonotype: This could be a read error, since a much larger clone is one nucleotide away. The V and J genes are TRBV6-1 and TRBJ2-7; the match to TRBD2 covers 13 bases. CDR1 MNHNS and CDR2 SASEGT come from the germline V gene. The CDR3 consists of 20 residues. The CDR3 DNA is TGTGCCAGCAGGATGCCTTTCGGGACTAGCGGGATCAAAGTCTCCCACGAGCAGTACTTC. Its translation is CASRMPFGTSGIKVSHEQYF.

The chain uses TRBV14 and TRBJ2-5; no reliable D call. Germline values: CDR1 SGHDN, CDR2 FVKESK. This CDR3 is built from 11 residues. Trimming removed 1 base at V and 7 bases at J, with 4 bases between. Here the CDR3 reads CASSQAVTQYF. CDR3 sequence (DNA): TGTGCCAGCAGCCAAGCCGTGACCCAGTACTTC.

The sample holds many counts of this clonotype. The chain carries TRBV7-9 and TRBJ1-2; TRBD1 might be the D (6 bases). Germline V gene data show CDR1 as SEHNR and CDR2 as FQNEAQ (reference sequence). V was clipped by 5 bases and J by 1 base, with 11 bases between them. This CDR3 comprises 14 residues. In nucleotides, the CDR3 is TGTGCCAGCAGCCCTCGGACAGATAACTATGGCTACACCTTC. It translates to CASSPRTDNYGYTF.

The CDR3 nucleotides are TGCAGCGGGAGGGACAGGGCCTACGAGCAGTACTTC. It is translated as CSGRDRAYEQYF. The chain uses TRBV29-1 and TRBJ2-7, with 9 positions matching TRBD1. Germline V gene lookup returns CDR1 SQVTM and CDR2 ANQGSEA. V lost 7 bases to trimming and J lost 2 bases; unmatched junction nucleotides: 3. CDR3 length equals 12 residues.

This clonotype was observed many times. The gene calls are TRBV20-1 and TRBJ1-3, with 7 positions matching TRBD1. CDR1 DFQATT and CDR2 SNEGSKA come from the germline V gene (reference sequence). The CDR3 extends over 15 amino acids. The V gene end was trimmed by 5 bases and the J gene end by 1 base; junction bases not matched to a gene: 8. CDR3 DNA: TGCAGTGCTTCTAGACAGGGTAGTTCTGGAAACACCATATATTTT. Its translation: CSASRQGSSGNTIYF.

At least ten counts were recorded for this clonotype. The rearrangement joins TRBV12-3 or TRBV12-4 to TRBJ1-5, with unresolved D. V was clipped by 7 bases and J by 2 bases, with 15 bases between them. The CDR3 spans 15 residues. CDR3 sequence reads: CASTTEVAGNQPQHF. DNA of the CDR3: TGTGCCAGCACCACTGAGGTCGCGGGCAATCAGCCCCAGCATTTT.

This clonotype has a count of ten or more. CDR3 sequence reads: CASSLVTMNTEAFF. CDR3 sequence (DNA): TGTGCCAGCAGCTTGGTCACAATGAACACTGAAGCTTTCTTT. The V and J genes are TRBV11-3 and TRBJ1-1; D not certain. Germline-derived CDR1 and CDR2 are SGHNT and YENEEA. Trimming pared 3 bases from V and 0 bases from J, leaving 8 bases between. This CDR3 is 14 amino acids long.

This clonotype appeared many times. V and J are TRBV9 and TRBJ2-7; D remains unclear. V shed 3 bases and J shed 3 bases, with 7 bases lying between them. CDR3 length: 12 residues. Germline CDR1 reads SGDLS; CDR2 reads YYNGEE. The CDR3 DNA reads as TGTGCCAGCAGCGGATTAGGCTACGAGCAGTACTTC. This gives the protein CASSGLGYEQYF.

This clonotype was found many times. The rearrangement joins TRBV5-1 to TRBJ2-2, with D perhaps matching TRBD2 (6 bases). This CDR3 contains 14 residues. Trimming took 4 bases from V and 3 from J, leaving 10 bases between them. Germline V CDR1 and CDR2: SGHRS, YFSETQ. The CDR3 protein is CASSQRAYTGELFF. CDR3 nucleotides: TGCGCCAGCAGCCAGCGGGCATACACCGGGGAGCTGTTTTTT.

This clonotype was seen many times. V is TRBV6-2 or TRBV6-3 and J is TRBJ2-5; D remains ambiguous. CDR1 and CDR2 (germline): MNHEY, SVGEGT. V was trimmed by 5 bases and J by 3 bases, leaving 7 bases between them. CDR3 length: 12 residues. CDR3 in amino acids: CASSPTEETQYF. The CDR3 bases are TGTGCCAGCAGTCCGACGGAAGAGACCCAGTACTTC.